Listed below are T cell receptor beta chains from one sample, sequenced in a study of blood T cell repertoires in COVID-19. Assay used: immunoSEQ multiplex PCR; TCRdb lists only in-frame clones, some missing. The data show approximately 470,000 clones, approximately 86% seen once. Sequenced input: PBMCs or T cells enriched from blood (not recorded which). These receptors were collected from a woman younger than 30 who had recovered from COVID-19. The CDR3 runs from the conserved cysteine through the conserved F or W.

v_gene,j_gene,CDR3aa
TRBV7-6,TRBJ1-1,CASSLEFEDTEAFF
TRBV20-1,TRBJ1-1,CSASSDRAFF
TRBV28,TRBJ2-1,CASTLLRQGPPFF
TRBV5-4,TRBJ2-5,CASSLAYQGKETQYF
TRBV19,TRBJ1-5,CASRREGQPQHF
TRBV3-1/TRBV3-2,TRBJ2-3,CASSQDRDTDTQYF
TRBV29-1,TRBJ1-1,CSVAAGWGMNTEAFF
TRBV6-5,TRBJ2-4,CASSYSREAKNIQYF
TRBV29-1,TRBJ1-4,CSALGQGTNEKLFF
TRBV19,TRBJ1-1,CASSGATPLNTEAFF
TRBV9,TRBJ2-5,CASTFLETQYF
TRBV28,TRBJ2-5,CASSRRETQYF
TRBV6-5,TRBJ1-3,CASTGTASGNTIYF
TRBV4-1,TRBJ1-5,CASHPYLGNQPQHF
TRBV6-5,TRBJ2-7,CASTYGVLGGEQYF
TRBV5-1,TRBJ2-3,CASSPGGTDTQYF
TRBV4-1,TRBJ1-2,CASSQDRDPLSPHFYGYTF
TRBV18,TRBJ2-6,CASSPSSSGANVLTF
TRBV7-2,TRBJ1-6,CASSFAGTGDNSPLHF
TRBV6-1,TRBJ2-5,CASSDQGAYQETQYF
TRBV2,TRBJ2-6,CASKGTASKANVLTF
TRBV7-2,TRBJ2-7,CASSLEQGSYEQYF
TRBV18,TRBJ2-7,CASSPEQYEQYF
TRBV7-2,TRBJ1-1,CASSILRGTSEAFF
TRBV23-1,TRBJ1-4,CASSQAESTNEKLFF
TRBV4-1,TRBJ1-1,CASSQVRGLSRAFF
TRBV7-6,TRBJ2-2,CASSFTGGNTGELFF
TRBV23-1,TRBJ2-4,CASSQSGLAGGNLAKNIQYF
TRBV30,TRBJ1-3,CAWTTSMSGNTIYF
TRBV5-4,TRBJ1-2,CASSVVSSYGYTF
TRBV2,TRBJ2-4,CASAGGPFDKNIQYF
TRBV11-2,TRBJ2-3,CASSFEGQASDTQYF
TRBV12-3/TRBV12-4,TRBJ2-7,CASGPVYEQYF
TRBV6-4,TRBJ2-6,CASSQTGSGANVLTF
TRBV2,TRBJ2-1,CASRERTSPMLDEQFF
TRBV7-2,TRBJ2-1,CASSLTSGGINEQFF
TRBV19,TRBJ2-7,CASGLGTGFSYEQYF
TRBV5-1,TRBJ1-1,CASSLLALGAEAFF
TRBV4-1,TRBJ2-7,CASSRGDLTYEQYF
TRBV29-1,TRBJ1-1,CSARTGNTEAFF
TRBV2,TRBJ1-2,CAGQGAYGYTF
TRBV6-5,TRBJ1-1,CASSITGVPEAFF
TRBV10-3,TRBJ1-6,CAISPGLPNNSPLHF
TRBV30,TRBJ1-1,CAWSPDDSSTEAFF
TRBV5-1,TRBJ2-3,CASSLAGWSTDTQYF
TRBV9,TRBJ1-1,CASSSQGGDAFF
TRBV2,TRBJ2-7,CASSRDRGFWEQYF
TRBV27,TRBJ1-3,CASSTFSGNTIYF
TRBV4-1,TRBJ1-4,CASRGTGHTTNEKLFF
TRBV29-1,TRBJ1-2,CSADQGSGYTF
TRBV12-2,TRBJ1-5,CASPPRGQDQPQHF
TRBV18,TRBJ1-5,CASSNITALYQPQHF
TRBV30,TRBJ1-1,CAWSDYDTEAFF